A selection of T cell receptor beta chains follows, all from one sample in a study of identical twins. TCRdb fed the 5' RACE reads into MiXCR, producing one record per CDR3 protein. The sample holds about 920,000 distinct CDR3 sequences, about 12% seen once. The same data also contributed to another study, on yellow fever vaccine responses in identical twins.

Material for sequencing was PBMCs. Receptors were obtained from a woman aged 18 to 35 in good health. CDR3s include the opening cysteine and the closing phenylalanine or tryptophan. The D gene is left open where the match is weak. Clone size is shown for a subset of rows, as once, few, many or a class of expanded clone.

v_call	j_call	clone_size	d_call	cdr3_nt	cdr3_aa
TRBV7-2	TRBJ2-1	few	.	TGTGCCAGCAGTTTCAGCGGAGCCTACAATGAGCAGTTCTTC	CASSFSGAYNEQFF
TRBV20-1	TRBJ1-5	many	.	TGCAGCCTGAAAGGGGGCAATCAGCCCCAGCATTTT	CSLKGGNQPQHF
TRBV12-3/TRBV12-4	TRBJ2-1	.	TRBD2	TGTGCCAGCAGAAGAACGGGGGCGGGGGGAACTGGTGAGCAGTTCTTC	CASRRTGAGGTGEQFF
TRBV10-3	TRBJ2-2	many	TRBD2	TGTGCCATCAGTGCCCCGGGGGGACTAGCGGGAGCCACGAACACCGGGGAGCTGTTTTTT	CAISAPGGLAGATNTGELFF
TRBV9	TRBJ2-1	.	TRBD1	TGTGCCAGCAGCGATGACAGGGGTTTCTACAATGAGCAGTTCTTC	CASSDDRGFYNEQFF
TRBV7-9	TRBJ1-4	.	TRBD1	TGTGCCAGCAGCCAGGCCAGGGGGCCTGAAAAACTGTTTTTT	CASSQARGPEKLFF
TRBV20-1	TRBJ2-1	few	.	TGCAGTGCTGTACCGGGGGCCAATGAGCAGTTCTTC	CSAVPGANEQFF
TRBV7-9	TRBJ1-1	.	.	TGTGCCAGCAGCTTTGTCGGGGGTGAAGCTTTCTTT	CASSFVGGEAFF
TRBV3-1	TRBJ1-4	few	.	TGTGCCAGCAGCCCATCGGGAGCGGCAAATGAAAAACTGTTTTTT	CASSPSGAANEKLFF
TRBV10-3	TRBJ2-3	.	.	TGTGCCATCAGTAAGGGGAGCGATAGCGGCACAGATACGCAGTATTTT	CAISKGSDSGTDTQYF
TRBV12-3/TRBV12-4	TRBJ1-1	few	.	TGTGCCAGCAGTTTAGTAAAGGGAACTGAAGCTTTCTTT	CASSLVKGTEAFF
TRBV6-1	TRBJ1-1	.	.	TGTGCCAGCAGCCTAGCTTGGGGTGACACCGAAGCTTTCTTT	CASSLAWGDTEAFF
TRBV10-3	TRBJ2-5	few	TRBD2	TGTGCCATCAGTACGACTAGCGGTCGAGAGACCCAGTACTTC	CAISTTSGRETQYF
TRBV4-2	TRBJ2-5	.	.	TGTGCCAGCAGCCAAGATGGGGTACTCCAAGAGACCCAGTACTTC	CASSQDGVLQETQYF
TRBV6-2/TRBV6-3	TRBJ2-2	few	TRBD2	TGTGCCAGCAGCTTGGCGAGCGGGAGGAACACCGGGGAGCTGTTTTTT	CASSLASGRNTGELFF
TRBV29-1	TRBJ1-2	.	.	TGCAGCGTGTATACAGGAAAGTGGGGCTACACCTTC	CSVYTGKWGYTF
TRBV5-1	TRBJ2-2	many	.	TGCGCCAGCGCCAAAGACGGCACCGGGGAGCTGTTTTTT	CASAKDGTGELFF
TRBV2	TRBJ2-2	many	.	TGTGCCAGCAGAGAGGACAGAAACACCGGGGAGCTGTTTTTT	CASREDRNTGELFF
TRBV20-1	TRBJ2-1	few	.	TGCAGTGCTAGTCGGGGACCAGCAGGCAATGAGCAGTTCTTC	CSASRGPAGNEQFF
TRBV5-1	TRBJ2-1	few	TRBD2	TGCGCCAGCAGCTTAGCCGGACAGACTAGCGGGAGCGGGCAGTTCTTC	CASSLAGQTSGSGQFF
TRBV27	TRBJ2-5	many	.	TGTGCCAGCTCAACACTAGTAGGGCTGGAGACCCAGTACTTC	CASSTLVGLETQYF
TRBV3-1	TRBJ2-5	few	.	TGTGCCAGCAGCCAAGTCCTGGGTGTTGGGACCCAGTACTTC	CASSQVLGVGTQYF